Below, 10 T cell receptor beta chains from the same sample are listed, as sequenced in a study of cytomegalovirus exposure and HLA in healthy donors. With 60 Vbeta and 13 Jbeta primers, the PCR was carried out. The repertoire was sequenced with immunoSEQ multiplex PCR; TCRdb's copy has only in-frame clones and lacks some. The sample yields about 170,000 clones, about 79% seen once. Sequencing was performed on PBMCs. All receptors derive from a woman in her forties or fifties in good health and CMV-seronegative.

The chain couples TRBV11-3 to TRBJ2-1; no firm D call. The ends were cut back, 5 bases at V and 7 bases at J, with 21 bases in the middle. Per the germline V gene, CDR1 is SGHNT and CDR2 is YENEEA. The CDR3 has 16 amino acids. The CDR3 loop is CASSTRTGSQGNEQFF. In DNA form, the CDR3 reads TGTGCCAGCAGCACGCGCACCGGGTCCCAAGGAAATGAGCAGTTCTTC.

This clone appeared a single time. As DNA, the CDR3 is TGTGCCAGCAGTCCAGGAAAACATAACAACGAGCAGTACTTC. Protein product: CASSPGKHNNEQYF. J is TRBJ2-5 and V is TRBV28, with D hard to call. The J call may be faulty, since TRBJ2-7 better matches the DNA end. There are 14 residues in the CDR3. In germline, CDR1 is MDHEN, CDR2 SYDVKM.

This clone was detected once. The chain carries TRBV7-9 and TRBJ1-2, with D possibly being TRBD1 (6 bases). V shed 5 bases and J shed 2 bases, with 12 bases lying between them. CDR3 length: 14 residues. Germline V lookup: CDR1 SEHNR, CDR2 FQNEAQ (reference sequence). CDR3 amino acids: CASSARQENYGYTF. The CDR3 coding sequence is TGTGCCAGCAGCGCTAGACAGGAGAACTATGGCTACACCTTC.

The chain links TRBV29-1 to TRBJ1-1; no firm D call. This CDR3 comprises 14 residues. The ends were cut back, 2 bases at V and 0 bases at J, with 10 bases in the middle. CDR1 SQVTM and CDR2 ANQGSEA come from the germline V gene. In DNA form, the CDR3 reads TGCAGCGTTGAAATCCCCCCAGTGAACACTGAAGCTTTCTTT. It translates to CSVEIPPVNTEAFF.

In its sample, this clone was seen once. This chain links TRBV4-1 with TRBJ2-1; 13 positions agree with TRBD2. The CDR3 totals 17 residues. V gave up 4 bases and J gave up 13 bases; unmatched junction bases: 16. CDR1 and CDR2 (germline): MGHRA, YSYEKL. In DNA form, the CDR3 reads TGCGCCAGCAGCCCCACCCAACTAGCGGGAGGGCGGGGTGGACAGTTCTTC. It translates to CASSPTQLAGGRGGQFF.

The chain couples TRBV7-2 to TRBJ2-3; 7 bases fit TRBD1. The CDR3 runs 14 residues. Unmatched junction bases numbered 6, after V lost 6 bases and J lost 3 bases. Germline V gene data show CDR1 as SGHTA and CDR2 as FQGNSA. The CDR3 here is CASSPDRRTDTQYF. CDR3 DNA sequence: TGTGCCAGCAGTCCGGACAGGAGAACAGATACGCAGTATTTT.

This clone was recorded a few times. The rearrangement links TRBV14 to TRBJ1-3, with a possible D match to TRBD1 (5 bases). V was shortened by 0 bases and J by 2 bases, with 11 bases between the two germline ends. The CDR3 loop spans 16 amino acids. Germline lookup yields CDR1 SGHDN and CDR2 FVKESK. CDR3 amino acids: CASSQDPHRPGNTIYF. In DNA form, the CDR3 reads TGTGCCAGCAGCCAAGATCCCCACAGGCCTGGAAACACCATATATTTT.

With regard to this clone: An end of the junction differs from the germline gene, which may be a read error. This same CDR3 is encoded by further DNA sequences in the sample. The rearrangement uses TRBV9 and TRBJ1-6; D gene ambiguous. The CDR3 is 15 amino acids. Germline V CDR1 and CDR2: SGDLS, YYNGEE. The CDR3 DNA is TGTGCCAGCAGCGTAGGTGTCTTCTATAATTCCCCCCTCCACTTT. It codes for CASSVGVFYNSPLHF. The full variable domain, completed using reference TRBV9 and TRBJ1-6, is DSGVTQTPKHLITATGQRVTLRCSPRSGDLSVYWYQQSLDQGLQFLIQYYNGEERAKGNILERFSAQQFPDLHSELNLSSLELGDSALYFCASSVGVFYNSPLHFGNGTRLTVT.

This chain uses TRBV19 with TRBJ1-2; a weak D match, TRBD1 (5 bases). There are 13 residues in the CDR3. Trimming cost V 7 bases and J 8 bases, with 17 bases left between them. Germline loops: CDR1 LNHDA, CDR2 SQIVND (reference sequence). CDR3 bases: TGTGCCAGTACCTCAAGGGGTGCCGGGGGCTACACCTTC. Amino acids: CASTSRGAGGYTF.

The CDR3 DNA reads as TGCGCCAGCAGCTTGTTACCGGGGGGCCAATTGGAGACCCAGTACTTC. Its protein is CASSLLPGGQLETQYF. The chain recombines TRBV5-1 with TRBJ2-5; perhaps TRBD2 as D (7 bases). Germline CDR1 reads SGHRS; CDR2 reads YFSETQ. Trimming left V 1 base short and J 5 bases short, with 18 bases between. The CDR3 spans 16 residues.